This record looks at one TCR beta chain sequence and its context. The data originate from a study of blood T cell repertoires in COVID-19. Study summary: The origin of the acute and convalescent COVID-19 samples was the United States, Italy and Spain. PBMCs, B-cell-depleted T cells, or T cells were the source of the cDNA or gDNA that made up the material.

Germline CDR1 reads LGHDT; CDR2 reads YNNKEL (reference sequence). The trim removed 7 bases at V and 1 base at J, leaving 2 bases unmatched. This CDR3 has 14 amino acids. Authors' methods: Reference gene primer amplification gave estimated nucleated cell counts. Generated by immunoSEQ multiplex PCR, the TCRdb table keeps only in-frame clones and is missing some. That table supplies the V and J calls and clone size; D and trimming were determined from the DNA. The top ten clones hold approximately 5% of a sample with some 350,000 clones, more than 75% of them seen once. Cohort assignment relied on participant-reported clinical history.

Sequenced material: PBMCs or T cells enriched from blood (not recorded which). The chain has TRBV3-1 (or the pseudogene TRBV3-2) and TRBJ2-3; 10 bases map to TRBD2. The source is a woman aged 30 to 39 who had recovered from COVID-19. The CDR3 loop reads CASTTSGGTDTQYF. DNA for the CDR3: TGTGCCAGCACTACTAGCGGGGGCACAGATACGCAGTATTTT.